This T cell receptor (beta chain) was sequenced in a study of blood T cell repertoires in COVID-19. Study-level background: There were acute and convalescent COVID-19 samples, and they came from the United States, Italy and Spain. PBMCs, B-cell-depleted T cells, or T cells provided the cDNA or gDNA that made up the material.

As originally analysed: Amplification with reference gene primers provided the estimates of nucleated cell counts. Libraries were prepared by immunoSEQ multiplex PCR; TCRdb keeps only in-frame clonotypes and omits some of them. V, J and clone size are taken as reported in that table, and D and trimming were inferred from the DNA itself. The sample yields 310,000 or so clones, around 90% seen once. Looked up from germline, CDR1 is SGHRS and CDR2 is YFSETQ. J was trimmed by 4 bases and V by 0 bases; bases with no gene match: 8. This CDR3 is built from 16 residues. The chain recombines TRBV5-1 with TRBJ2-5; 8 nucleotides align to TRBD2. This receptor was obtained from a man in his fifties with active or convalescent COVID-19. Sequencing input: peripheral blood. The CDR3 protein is CASSLGTGGPGETQYF. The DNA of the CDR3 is TGCGCCAGCAGCTTGGGAACGGGAGGGCCGGGAGAGACCCAGTACTTC.